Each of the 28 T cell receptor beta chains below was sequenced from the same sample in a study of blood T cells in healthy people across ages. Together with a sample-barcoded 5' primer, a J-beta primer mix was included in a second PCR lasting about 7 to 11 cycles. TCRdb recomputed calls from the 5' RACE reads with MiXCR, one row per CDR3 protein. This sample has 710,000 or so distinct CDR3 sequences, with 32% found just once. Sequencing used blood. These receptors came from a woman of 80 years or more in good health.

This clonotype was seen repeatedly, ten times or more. CDR3 protein: CASSLPGGLLYF. The CDR3 DNA follows: TGTGCCAGCAGTTTACCAGGGGGCCTGTTGTACTTC. The chain couples TRBV28 to TRBJ2-7, with 8 bases that match TRBD1. Germline-derived CDR1 and CDR2 are MDHEN and SYDVKM. The CDR3 is 12 residues long. J lost 12 bases, V lost 2 bases, and 6 bases had no gene match.

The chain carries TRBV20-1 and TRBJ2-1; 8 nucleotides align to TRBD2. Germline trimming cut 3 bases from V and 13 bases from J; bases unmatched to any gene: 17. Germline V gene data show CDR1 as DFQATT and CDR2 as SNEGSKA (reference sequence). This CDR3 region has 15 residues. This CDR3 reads CSARGGGGPQETQFF. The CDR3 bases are TGCAGTGCTAGGGGGGGCGGGGGGCCCCAGGAGACCCAGTTCTTC.

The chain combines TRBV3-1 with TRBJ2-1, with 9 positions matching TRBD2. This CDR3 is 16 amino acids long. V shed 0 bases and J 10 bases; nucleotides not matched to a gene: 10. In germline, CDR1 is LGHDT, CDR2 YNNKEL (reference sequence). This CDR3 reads CASSQDWGLAGNEQFF. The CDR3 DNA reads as TGTGCCAGCAGCCAAGATTGGGGGCTAGCGGGGAACGAGCAGTTCTTC.

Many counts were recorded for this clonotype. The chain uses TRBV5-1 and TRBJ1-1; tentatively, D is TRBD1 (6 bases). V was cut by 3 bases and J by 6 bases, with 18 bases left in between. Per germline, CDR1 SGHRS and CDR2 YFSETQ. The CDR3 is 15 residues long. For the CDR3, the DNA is TGCGCCAGCAGCTCCCTAACAGGGTTTGGCGCTGAAGCTTTCTTT. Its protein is CASSSLTGFGAEAFF.

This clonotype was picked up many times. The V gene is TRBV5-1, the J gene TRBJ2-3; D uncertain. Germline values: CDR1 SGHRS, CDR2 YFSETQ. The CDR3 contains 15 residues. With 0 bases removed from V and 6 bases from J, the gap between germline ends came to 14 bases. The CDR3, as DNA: TGCGCCAGCAGCTTGGAATTCCGGTTTTCGGATACGCAGTATTTT. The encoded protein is CASSLEFRFSDTQYF.

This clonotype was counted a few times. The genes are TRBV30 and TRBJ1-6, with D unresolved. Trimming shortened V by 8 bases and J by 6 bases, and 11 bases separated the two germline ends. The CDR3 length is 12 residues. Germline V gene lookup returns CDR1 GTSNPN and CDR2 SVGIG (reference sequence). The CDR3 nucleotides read TGTGCCCTGGCCACGCTTAATTCACCCCTCCACTTT. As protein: CALATLNSPLHF.

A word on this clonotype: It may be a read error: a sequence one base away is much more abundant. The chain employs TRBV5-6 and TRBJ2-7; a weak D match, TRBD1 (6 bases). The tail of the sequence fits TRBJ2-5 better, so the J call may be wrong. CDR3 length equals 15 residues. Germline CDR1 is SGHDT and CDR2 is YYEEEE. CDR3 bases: TGTGCCAGCAGCTTCCCGAGTGGGGGCGGAGGGACCCAGTACTTC. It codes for CASSFPSGGGGTQYF.

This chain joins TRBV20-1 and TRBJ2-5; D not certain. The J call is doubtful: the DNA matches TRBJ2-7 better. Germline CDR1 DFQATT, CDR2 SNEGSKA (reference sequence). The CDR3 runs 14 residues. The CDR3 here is CSAPSSAATYEQYF. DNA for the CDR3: TGCAGTGCCCCCTCTTCGGCTGCCACCTACGAGCAGTACTTC.

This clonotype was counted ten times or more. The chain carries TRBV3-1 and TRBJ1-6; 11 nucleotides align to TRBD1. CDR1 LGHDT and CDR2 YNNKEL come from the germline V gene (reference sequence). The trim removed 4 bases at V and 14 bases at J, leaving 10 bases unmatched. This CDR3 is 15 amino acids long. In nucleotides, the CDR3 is TGTGCCAGCAGCCTCGGACAGGGGGCCCAGTTCTCCCTCCACTTT. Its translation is CASSLGQGAQFSLHF.

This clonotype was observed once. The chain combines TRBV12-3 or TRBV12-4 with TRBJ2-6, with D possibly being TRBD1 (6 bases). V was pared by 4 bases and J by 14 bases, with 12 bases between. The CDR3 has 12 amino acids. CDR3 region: CASSSAGVILTF. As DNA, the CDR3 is TGTGCCAGCAGTTCCGCAGGGGTAATCCTGACTTTC.

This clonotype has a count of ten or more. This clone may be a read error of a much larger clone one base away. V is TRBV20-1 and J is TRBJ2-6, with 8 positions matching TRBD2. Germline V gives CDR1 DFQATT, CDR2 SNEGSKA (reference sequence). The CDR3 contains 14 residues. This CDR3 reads CSARKPGGANVRTF. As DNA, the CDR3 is TGCAGTGCTAGGAAGCCCGGGGGGGCCAACGTCCGGACTTTC.

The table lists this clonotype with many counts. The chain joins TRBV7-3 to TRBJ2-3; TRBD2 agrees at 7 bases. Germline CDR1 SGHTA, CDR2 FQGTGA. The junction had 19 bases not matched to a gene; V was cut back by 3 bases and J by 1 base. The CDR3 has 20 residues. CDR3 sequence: CASSLAPPVGGGLRTDTQYF. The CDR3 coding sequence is TGTGCCAGCAGCTTGGCTCCTCCGGTTGGGGGGGGACTACGCACAGATACGCAGTATTTT.

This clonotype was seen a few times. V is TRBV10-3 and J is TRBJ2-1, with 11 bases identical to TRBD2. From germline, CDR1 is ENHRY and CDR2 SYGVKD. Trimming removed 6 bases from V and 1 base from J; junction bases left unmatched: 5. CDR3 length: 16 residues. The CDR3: CAIREGTSGSYNEQFF. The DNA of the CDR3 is TGTGCCATCAGGGAAGGGACTAGCGGATCCTACAATGAGCAGTTCTTC.

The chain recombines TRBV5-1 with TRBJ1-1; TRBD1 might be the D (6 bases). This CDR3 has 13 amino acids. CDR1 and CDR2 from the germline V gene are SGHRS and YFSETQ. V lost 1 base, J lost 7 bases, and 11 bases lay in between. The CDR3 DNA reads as TGCGCCAGCAGCTTGAGGGGGGTAGGTGAAGCTTTCTTT. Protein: CASSLRGVGEAFF.

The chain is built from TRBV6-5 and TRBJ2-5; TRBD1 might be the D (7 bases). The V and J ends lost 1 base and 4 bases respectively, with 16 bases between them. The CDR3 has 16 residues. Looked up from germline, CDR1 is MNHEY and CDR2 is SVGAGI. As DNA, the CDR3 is TGTGCCAGCAGTTACTTGCAGGGGGGTTTAGCAGAGACCCAGTACTTC. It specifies CASSYLQGGLAETQYF.

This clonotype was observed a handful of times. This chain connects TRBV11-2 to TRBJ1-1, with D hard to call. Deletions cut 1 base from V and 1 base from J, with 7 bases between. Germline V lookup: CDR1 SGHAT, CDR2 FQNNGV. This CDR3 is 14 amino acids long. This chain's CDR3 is CASSLVDGNTEAFF. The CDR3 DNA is TGTGCCAGCAGCTTAGTTGACGGGAACACTGAAGCTTTCTTT.

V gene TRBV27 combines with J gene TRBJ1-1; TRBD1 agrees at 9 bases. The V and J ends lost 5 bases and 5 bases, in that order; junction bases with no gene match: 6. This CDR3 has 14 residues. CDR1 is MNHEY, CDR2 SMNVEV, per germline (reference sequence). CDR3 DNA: TGTGCCAGCAGTCCCAACAGGGGGCGGACTGAAGCTTTCTTT. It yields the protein CASSPNRGRTEAFF.

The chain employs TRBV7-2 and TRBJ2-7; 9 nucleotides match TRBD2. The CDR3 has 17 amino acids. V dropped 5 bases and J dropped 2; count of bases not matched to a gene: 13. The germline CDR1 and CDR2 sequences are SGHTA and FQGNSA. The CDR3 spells CASSPWVIAGATYEQYF. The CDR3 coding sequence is TGTGCCAGCAGCCCCTGGGTGATAGCGGGAGCAACCTACGAGCAGTACTTC.

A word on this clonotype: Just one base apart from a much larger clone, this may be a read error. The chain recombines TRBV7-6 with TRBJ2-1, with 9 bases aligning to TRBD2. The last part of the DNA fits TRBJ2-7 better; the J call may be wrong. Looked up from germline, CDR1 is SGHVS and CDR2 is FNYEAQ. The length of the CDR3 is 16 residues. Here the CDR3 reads CASSARLAVSYNEQYF. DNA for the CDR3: TGTGCCAGCAGCGCGCGACTAGCGGTTTCCTACAATGAGCAGTACTTC.

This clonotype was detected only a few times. The CDR3 protein is CASSQGSNTEAFF. The CDR3 coding sequence is TGTGCCAGCAGCCAAGGATCGAACACTGAAGCTTTCTTT. V and J are TRBV3-1 and TRBJ1-1; no definite D call. There are 13 residues in the CDR3. Trimming took off 1 base at V and 1 base at J, with 4 bases between the two ends. CDR1 and CDR2 from the germline V gene are LGHDT and YNNKEL (reference sequence).

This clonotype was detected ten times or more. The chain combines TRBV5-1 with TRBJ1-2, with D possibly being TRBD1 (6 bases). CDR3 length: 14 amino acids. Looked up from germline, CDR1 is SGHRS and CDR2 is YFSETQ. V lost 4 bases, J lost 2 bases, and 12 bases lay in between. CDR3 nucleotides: TGCGCCAGCAGCCCCGCGCAGGGGAACTATGGCTACACCTTC. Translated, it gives CASSPAQGNYGYTF.

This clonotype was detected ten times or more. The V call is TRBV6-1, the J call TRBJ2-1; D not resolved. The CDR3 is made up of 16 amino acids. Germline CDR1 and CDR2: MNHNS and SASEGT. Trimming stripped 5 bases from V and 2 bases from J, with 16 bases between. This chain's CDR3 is CASSFQISSTYNEQFF. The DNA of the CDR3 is TGTGCCAGCAGTTTCCAGATTTCCTCGACCTACAATGAGCAGTTCTTC.

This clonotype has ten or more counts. CDR3: CASTQGVVYGYTF. For the CDR3, the DNA is TGTGCCAGCACTCAAGGGGTGGTCTATGGCTACACCTTC. This chain uses TRBV6-6 with TRBJ1-2; maybe TRBD1 (5 bases). In germline, CDR1 is MNHNY, CDR2 SVGAGI (reference sequence). CDR3 length: 13 amino acids. Trimming removed 7 bases from V and 4 bases from J, with 13 bases in between.

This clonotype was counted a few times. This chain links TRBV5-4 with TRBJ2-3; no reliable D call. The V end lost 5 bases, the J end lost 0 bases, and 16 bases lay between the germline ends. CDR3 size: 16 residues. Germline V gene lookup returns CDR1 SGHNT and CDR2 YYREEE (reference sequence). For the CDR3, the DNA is TGTGCCAGCAGATTTGGGCTGGCGTCTAGCACAGATACGCAGTATTTT. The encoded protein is CASRFGLASSTDTQYF.

The CDR3 sequence: CSAGLLETQYF. The CDR3 nucleotides are TGCAGTGCTGGACTCCTAGAGACCCAGTACTTC. The J gene is TRBJ2-5, the V gene TRBV20-1; D possibly corresponds to TRBD2 (5 bases). With 5 bases removed from V and 4 bases from J, the gap between germline ends came to 8 bases. The CDR3 totals 11 residues. Germline values: CDR1 DFQATT, CDR2 SNEGSKA (reference sequence).

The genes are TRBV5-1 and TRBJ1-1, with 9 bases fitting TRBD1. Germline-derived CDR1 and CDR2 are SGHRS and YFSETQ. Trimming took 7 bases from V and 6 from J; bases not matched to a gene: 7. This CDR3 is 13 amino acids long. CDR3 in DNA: TGCGCCAGCGGGGGGACAGGGTCCCCTGAAGCTTTCTTT. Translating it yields CASGGTGSPEAFF.

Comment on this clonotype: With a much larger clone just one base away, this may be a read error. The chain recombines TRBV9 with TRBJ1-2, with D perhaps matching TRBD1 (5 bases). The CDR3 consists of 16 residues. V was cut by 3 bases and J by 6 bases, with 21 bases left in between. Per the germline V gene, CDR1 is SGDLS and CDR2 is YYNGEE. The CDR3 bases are TGTGCCAGCAGCGGAGGTCCAGGGAGGGTCTTCCATGGCTACACCTTC. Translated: CASSGGPGRVFHGYTF.

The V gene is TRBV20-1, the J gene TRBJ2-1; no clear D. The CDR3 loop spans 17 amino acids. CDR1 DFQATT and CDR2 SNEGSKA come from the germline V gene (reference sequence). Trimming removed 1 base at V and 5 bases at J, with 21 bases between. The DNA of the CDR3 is TGCAGTGCTAGAGTCCGAATGGGCCTGGGCCTCCACAATGAGCAGTTCTTC. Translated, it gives CSARVRMGLGLHNEQFF.